Shown below are 17 T cell receptor beta chains from a single sample sequenced in a study of cytomegalovirus exposure and HLA in healthy donors (TCRdb year 2017). Libraries were prepared through the immunoSEQ multiplex PCR assay. For the multiplex PCR, a mixture combining 60 forward primers for TCR Vbeta segments and 13 reverse primers for TCR Jbeta segments was used. The clones in this table, taken by TCRdb from immuneACCESS, are in-frame only. Not every clone is retained; where verified, under half of the shortfall comes from an unresolved V gene, and the cause of the rest is unknown. The sample data list about 190,000 clones, and 70% to 75% of these were observed just once. The top ten constitute 4.5% to 5.5% of the sample. Material: PBMCs. Receptor source: a man aged 30 to 39 in good health and CMV-seropositive.

The V and J genes are TRBV5-1 and TRBJ1-5; possible D gene TRBD1, 5 bases. There are 15 residues in the CDR3. Per germline, CDR1 SGHRS and CDR2 YFSETQ. V lost 4 bases, J lost 7 bases, and 18 bases lay in between. CDR3 loop: CASSPEGEERQPQHF. As DNA, the CDR3 is TGCGCCAGCAGCCCCGAAGGGGAGGAGAGGCAGCCCCAGCATTTT.

This clone has only one observation. CDR3 residues: CASSFFSGRAVSYEQYF. The CDR3 DNA reads as TGCGCCAGCAGCTTCTTTAGCGGGAGGGCCGTGTCCTACGAGCAGTACTTC. This sequence joins TRBV5-1 and TRBJ2-7, with 11 bases that match TRBD2. From germline, CDR1 is SGHRS and CDR2 YFSETQ. The CDR3 consists of 17 residues. The ends lost 2 bases at V and 1 base at J; junction bases unmatched: 8.

This rearrangement joins TRBV9 to TRBJ2-5, with TRBD1 matching 8 bases. V was clipped by 4 bases and J by 5 bases; unmatched bases: 13. Germline assignment: CDR1 SGDLS and CDR2 YYNGEE. CDR3 length: 16 amino acids. The CDR3 DNA follows: TGTGCCAGCAGCACCCCCACGGCAGGGGGCCTTGAGACCCAGTACTTC. It translates to CASSTPTAGGLETQYF.

This clone was picked up a small number of times. The chain combines TRBV7-2 with TRBJ1-1; the match to TRBD1 covers 8 bases. The germline V gene encodes CDR1 SGHTA and CDR2 FQGNSA. The CDR3 has 14 residues. J gave up 3 bases and V 5 bases, and 5 bases lay outside the gene matches. CDR3 coding DNA: TGTGCCAGCAGCCCTTACAGGGGGGACACTGAAGCTTTCTTT. Protein product: CASSPYRGDTEAFF.

CDR3 protein: CASSPAGTGIGYGYTF. For the CDR3, the DNA is TGTGCCAGCAGCCCAGCTGGGACAGGGATAGGATATGGCTACACCTTC. The rearrangement links TRBV7-8 to TRBJ1-2; 9 bases are a match to TRBD1. Trimming removed 5 bases from V and 5 bases from J; junction bases left unmatched: 12. The CDR3 totals 16 residues. Germline assignment: CDR1 SGHVS and CDR2 FQNEAQ.

V gene TRBV11-2 combines with J gene TRBJ2-5; TRBD2 is a possible D gene (6 bases). Germline CDR1 is SGHAT and CDR2 is FQNNGV. The germline V and J ends were trimmed by 7 bases and 0 bases, with 12 bases remaining between them. This CDR3 comprises 14 residues. CDR3 sequence: CASTRGAYQETQYF. DNA for the CDR3: TGTGCCAGCACTCGCGGGGCGTACCAAGAGACCCAGTACTTC.

The sample holds a few counts of this clone. V and J are TRBV13 and TRBJ2-2; 9 bases line up with TRBD1. Germline CDR1 is PRHDT and CDR2 is FYEKMQ (reference sequence). The CDR3 spans 15 residues. V dropped 8 bases and J dropped 4; count of bases not matched to a gene: 8. Here the CDR3 reads CASGHRGRRTGELFF. The CDR3 bases are TGTGCCAGCGGACACAGGGGGCGGCGCACCGGGGAGCTGTTTTTT.

This clone has only a few counts. The rearrangement uses TRBV13 and TRBJ1-3; 7 bases match TRBD1. CDR1 PRHDT and CDR2 FYEKMQ come from the germline V gene (reference sequence). Unmatched junction bases numbered 5, after V lost 5 bases and J lost 1 base. This CDR3 is 15 amino acids long. The CDR3 protein is CASSKGAASGNTIYF. CDR3 nucleotides: TGTGCCAGCAGCAAGGGGGCAGCTTCTGGAAACACCATATATTTT. Complete variable domain (other parts from reference TRBV13 and TRBJ1-3): AAGVIQSPRHLIKEKRETATLKCYPIPRHDTVYWYQQGPGQDPQFLISFYEKMQSDKGSIPDRFSAQQFSDYHSELNMSSLELGDSALYFCASSKGAASGNTIYFGEGSWLTVV.

This rearrangement joins TRBV6-1 to TRBJ1-5; 9 bases are a match to TRBD1. Unmatched junction bases numbered 12, after V lost 9 bases and J lost 6 bases. This CDR3 comprises 15 residues. CDR1 MNHNS and CDR2 SASEGT come from the germline V gene. CDR3 coding DNA: TGTGCCAGTACTTCCGGGACAGGGCATAGTCAGCCCCAGCATTTT. This sequence encodes CASTSGTGHSQPQHF.

The CDR3 DNA reads as TGTGCCAGCAGCTTCACCGGGACATTGGCGACCCAGTACTTC. It codes for CASSFTGTLATQYF. The chain recombines TRBV7-2 with TRBJ2-5, with a possible D match to TRBD1 (6 bases). The germline CDR1 and CDR2 sequences are SGHTA and FQGNSA. V lost 3 bases, J lost 7 bases, and 15 bases lay in between. CDR3 size: 14 residues. Full variable domain (rest looked up from reference TRBV7-2 and TRBJ2-5): GAGVSQSPSNKVTEKGKDVELRCDPISGHTALYWYRQSLGQGLEFLIYFQGNSAPDKSGLPSDRFSAERTGGSVSTLTIQRTQQEDSAVYLCASSFTGTLATQYFGPGTRLLVL.

This clone showed up just a few times. The V and J genes are TRBV19 and TRBJ1-5; D is uncertain. The germline gives CDR1 LNHDA, CDR2 SQIVND (reference sequence). The length of the CDR3 is 13 residues. V was pared by 4 bases and J by 4 bases, with 8 bases between. The CDR3 nucleotides read TGTGCCAGTAGTACTCTAGTAAATCAGCCCCAGCATTTT. Translated: CASSTLVNQPQHF.

The count of this clone is one. The chain is built from TRBV7-2 and TRBJ2-3; 8 positions match TRBD2. Per germline, CDR1 SGHTA and CDR2 FQGNSA. The CDR3 is 16 residues long. The J segment lost 5 bases and the V segment lost 5 bases, leaving 12 bases of the junction unmatched. The CDR3: CASSPQAGGRGDTQYF. The DNA of the CDR3 is TGTGCCAGCAGCCCCCAGGCGGGGGGCCGGGGAGATACGCAGTATTTT.

The rearrangement joins TRBV18 to TRBJ1-1; the D gene is possibly TRBD1 (6 bases). Germline V gene data show CDR1 as KGHSH and CDR2 as LQKENI. The CDR3 covers 14 residues. The V end was cut by 3 bases, the J end by 6 bases, with 14 bases between. This CDR3 reads CASSPIQGPAEAFF. CDR3 coding DNA: TGTGCCAGCTCACCGATACAGGGTCCCGCTGAAGCTTTCTTT.

The J gene is TRBJ1-2, the V gene TRBV5-4; the D gene is possibly TRBD1 (6 bases). Trimming left V 5 bases short and J 5 bases short, with 25 bases between. CDR1 is SGHNT and CDR2 is YYREEE in the germline V gene (reference sequence). The CDR3 contains 17 residues. The CDR3 coding sequence is TGTGCCAGCAGTCCTCAAGCGGGGGGGCAGCTAATATATGGCTACACCTTC. Its translation: CASSPQAGGQLIYGYTF.

The rearrangement joins TRBV7-2 to TRBJ2-7; the match to TRBD1 covers 7 bases. The CDR3 totals 15 residues. Trimming cost V 5 bases and J 2 bases; bases outside gene matches: 9. Germline V lookup: CDR1 SGHTA, CDR2 FQGNSA. The CDR3 region is CASSRGQAITYEQYF. The CDR3 DNA reads TGTGCCAGCAGCCGAGGACAGGCAATAACCTACGAGCAGTACTTC.

This sequence joins TRBV18 and TRBJ1-1; D remains ambiguous. Per germline, CDR1 KGHSH and CDR2 LQKENI. The CDR3 spans 13 residues. V shed 5 bases and J shed 0 bases, with 7 bases lying between them. CDR3 protein: CASSGGMNTEAFF. The DNA of the CDR3 is TGTGCCAGCTCAGGAGGCATGAACACTGAAGCTTTCTTT.

This sequence joins TRBV4-2 and TRBJ2-1, with 8 bases identical to TRBD1. The CDR3 consists of 16 residues. The V and J ends lost 3 bases and 3 bases, in that order; junction bases with no gene match: 7. CDR1 LGHNA and CDR2 YNFKEQ come from the germline V gene. In DNA form, the CDR3 reads TGTGCCAGCAGCCAGGAGACAGGGGACCTCTACAATGAGCAGTTCTTC. Protein product: CASSQETGDLYNEQFF.